The entry below gives a single T cell receptor (beta chain) sequence along with its context. Its target is not known. The method was immunoSEQ multiplex PCR; TCRdb's version includes in-frame clones alone and lacks a portion of them. Of approximately 87,000 clones in the sample, 74% were seen once. This specimen belongs to a study of vaccination effects on CD4 cells after COVID-19. Study-level information: Vaccination of participants consisted of two doses of either the BNT162b2 or mRNA-1273 vaccine.

In the ViraFEST assay, antigen-specific CD4+ clonotypes were identified by expansion after peptide-pool stimulation. Isolation of CD4+ T cells took place after about 10 days of culture. Wells containing a few million PBMC each were cultured with approximately 9.2 IU/ml IL-2 and approximately 10 ug/ml peptides. Cultures received IL-2 medium that replaced half the medium on days 3 and 7. The TCR comes from a human donor who received a COVID-19 vaccine. Here the sequenced sample was CD4+ T cells from PBMCs cultured with HCoV-229E spike peptides, taken before COVID-19 vaccination.

For the CDR3, the DNA is TGTGCCTGGAGTGTTGGATTTTCACCCCTCCACTTT. This translates into CAWSVGFSPLHF. The J gene is TRBJ1-6, the V gene TRBV30, with unresolved D. Germline V CDR1 and CDR2: GTSNPN, SVGIG (reference sequence). CDR3 size: 12 residues. V lost 0 bases, J lost 9 bases, and 6 bases lay in between.